This T cell receptor beta chain was documented in a study of CD8 T cells in Susac syndrome. Trimming took off 4 bases at V and 4 bases at J, with 16 bases between the two ends. Germline V lookup: CDR1 GTSNPN, CDR2 SVGIG (reference sequence). The CDR3 consists of 14 residues. Negative isolation yielded the CD8+ and CD4+ T cells, while FACS enriched the TEMRA cells. Random hexamers were used to reverse transcribe the RNA input (about 0.5 to 1 ug). The method of amplification for TCR beta CDR3 was immunoSEQ multiplex PCR, covering 54 Vbeta and 13 Jbeta. TCRdb passed the immunoSEQ multiplex PCR reads through MiXCR, listing each CDR3 protein once. The sample shows around 280,000 distinct CDR3 sequences, about 85% of them seen only once.

This receptor was obtained from a human donor with multiple sclerosis. The chain joins TRBV30 to TRBJ1-1, with a tentative D call TRBD1 (6 bases). Input material: CD8+ T cells from PBMCs. The CDR3 DNA follows: TGTGCCTGGAACCCCCGACAGGTTAGCACTGAAGCTTTCTTT. Translated: CAWNPRQVSTEAFF. Variable domain in full (rest from reference TRBV30 and TRBJ1-1): SQTIHQWPATLVQPVGSPLSLECTVEGTSNPNLYWYRQAAGRGLQLLFYSVGIGQISSEVPQNLSASRPQDRQFILSSKKLLLSDSGFYLCAWNPRQVSTEAFFGQGTRLTVV.